One and the same sample provided the 30 T cell receptor beta chains below, sequenced in a study of blood T cell repertoires in COVID-19. Using immunoSEQ multiplex PCR, the repertoire was profiled, and TCRdb retains in-frame clones only, with some absent. Of tens of thousands of clones listed, 65% to 85% were seen once; the top ten hold about 4.4%. Sequencing was performed on peripheral blood. Every receptor here comes from an older woman with acute or convalescent COVID-19.

V is TRBV11-2 and J is TRBJ2-7, with D maybe TRBD1 (6 bases). CDR1 is SGHAT, CDR2 FQNNGV, per germline. The ends were cut back, 2 bases at V and 0 bases at J, with 8 bases in the middle. This CDR3 is 14 amino acids long. In DNA form, the CDR3 reads TGTGCCAGCAGCTTACAGGGGCACTCCTACGAGCAGTACTTC. Translating gives CASSLQGHSYEQYF.

The genes are TRBV3-1 (or the pseudogene TRBV3-2) and TRBJ2-3; 9 nucleotides align to TRBD1. After removal of 4 bases from V and 3 bases from J, the junction contained 8 bases not matched to a gene. CDR1 is LGHDT and CDR2 is YNNKEL in the germline V gene (reference sequence). CDR3 size: 16 residues. The CDR3 reads CASSPGDRATTDTQYF. In DNA form, the CDR3 reads TGTGCCAGCAGCCCGGGGGACAGGGCTACGACAGATACGCAGTATTTT.

The chain is built from TRBV10-3 and TRBJ2-5; no firm D call. CDR3 length: 13 amino acids. The ends were cut back, 7 bases at V and 2 bases at J, with 11 bases in the middle. Germline CDR1 and CDR2: ENHRY and SYGVKD. The CDR3 sequence is CAITAGPQETQYF. In DNA form, the CDR3 reads TGTGCCATCACCGCTGGCCCACAAGAGACCCAGTACTTC.

The V and J genes are TRBV27 and TRBJ1-1; the match to TRBD1 covers 7 bases. Germline V gene lookup returns CDR1 MNHEY and CDR2 SMNVEV (reference sequence). This CDR3 region has 14 residues. The junction had 6 bases not matched to a gene; V was cut back by 8 bases and J by 0 bases. CDR3 sequence reads: CASGQALMNTEAFF. The CDR3, as DNA: TGTGCCAGCGGACAGGCCCTAATGAACACTGAAGCTTTCTTT.

A word on this clone: The CDR3 does not close with the conserved phenylalanine or tryptophan, likely indicating a read error. The DNA is omitted, as the CDR3 cannot be located on it reliably, and the CDR3 follows TCRdb's listing. The rearrangement links TRBV2 to TRBJ1-2; the D call of TRBD1 is as the table states it, not checked on the DNA. The CDR3 is 13 residues long, counting both termini. Germline loops: CDR1 SNHLY, CDR2 FYNNEI. CDR3 region: CASSDRDRGVFGR.

This clone was detected only a few times. V is TRBV4-1 and J is TRBJ1-2; TRBD1 matches 7 bases. Losses at the gene ends were 1 base for V and 8 bases for J; bases not matched to a gene: 13. The germline CDR1 and CDR2 sequences are MGHRA and YSYEKL. There are 16 residues in the CDR3. CDR3 sequence: CASSQARRQGTVGYTF. CDR3 in DNA: TGCGCCAGCAGCCAAGCCAGAAGACAGGGTACAGTAGGCTACACCTTC.

The chain's CDR3 is CASSTRGGSYEQYF. The CDR3 coding sequence is TGTGCCAGCTCAACCAGGGGCGGTTCCTACGAGCAGTACTTC. This chain uses TRBV18 with TRBJ2-7; D is perhaps TRBD1 (6 bases). V gave up 5 bases and J gave up 1 base, with 12 bases separating them. This CDR3 region has 14 residues. CDR1 and CDR2 (germline): KGHSH, LQKENI. The variable domain in full, completed from reference TRBV18 and TRBJ2-7, reads NAGVMQNPRHLVRRRGQEARLRCSPMKGHSHVYWYRQLPEEGLKFMVYLQKENIIDESGMPKERFSAEFPKEGPSILRIQQVVRGDSAAYFCASSTRGGSYEQYFGPGTRLTVT.

This chain joins TRBV15 and TRBJ1-2; D may be TRBD1 (6 bases). Per germline, CDR1 LNHNV and CDR2 YYDKDF (reference sequence). There are 15 residues in the CDR3. V lost 3 bases, J lost 8 bases, and 19 bases lay in between. The CDR3 loop is CATSRTGPAGVGYTF. CDR3 nucleotide sequence: TGTGCCACCAGCAGGACGGGTCCGGCAGGGGTAGGCTACACCTTC.

A few counts support this clone. The V call is TRBV12-2, the J call TRBJ1-6. TRBV12-2 is tagged as a pseudogene. The CDR3 totals 16 residues. Here the CDR3 reads CASRLGSGTSNSPLHF. The CDR3 DNA sequence: TGTGCAAGTCGCTTGGGGAGCGGGACAAGTAATTCACCCCTCCACTTT.

A few counts support this clone. This chain links TRBV18 with TRBJ2-3, with 9 bases lining up with TRBD2. The CDR3 has 17 residues. Per the germline V gene, CDR1 is KGHSH and CDR2 is LQKENI. V lost 3 bases, J lost 2 bases, and 9 bases stayed unmatched. The CDR3 coding sequence is TGTGCCAGCTCACCCCCAGGAAGCGGGGGGACCACAGATACGCAGTATTTT. As protein: CASSPPGSGGTTDTQYF.

This chain uses TRBV2 with TRBJ1-3; D possibly corresponds to TRBD1 (6 bases). Germline V lookup: CDR1 SNHLY, CDR2 FYNNEI. This CDR3 has 17 residues. V was pared by 6 bases and J by 7 bases, with 25 bases between. CDR3 sequence (DNA): TGTGCCAGCAGAAGCCCGGGGGGCCTCTTTCGCGACAACACCATATATTTT. It codes for CASRSPGGLFRDNTIYF.

The rearrangement uses TRBV12-3 or TRBV12-4 and TRBJ1-2, with D possibly matching TRBD1 (5 bases). This CDR3 has 13 residues. Trimming stripped 6 bases from V and 0 bases from J, with 8 bases between. CDR3 amino acids: CASRETANYGYTF. For the CDR3, the DNA is TGTGCCAGCAGAGAGACAGCTAACTATGGCTACACCTTC.

DNA for the CDR3: TGTGCCAGCAGGACAGGGCCGAGCTATGGCTACACCTTC. It is translated as CASRTGPSYGYTF. V is TRBV2 and J is TRBJ1-2; 7 bases fit TRBD1. This CDR3 is built from 13 residues. The germline CDR1 and CDR2 sequences are SNHLY and FYNNEI. V shed 6 bases, J shed 4 bases, and the junction held 5 bases outside the gene matches.

This rearrangement joins TRBV11-2 to TRBJ1-2; 8 bases line up with TRBD1. With 1 base clipped from V and 4 bases from J, the junction kept 5 bases outside the gene matches. CDR3 size: 15 residues. Germline lookup yields CDR1 SGHAT and CDR2 FQNNGV. DNA of the CDR3: TGTGCCAGCAGCTTAGCGCAGACAGGGGCCTATGGCTACACCTTC. The encoded protein is CASSLAQTGAYGYTF.

The chain combines TRBV23-1 with TRBJ1-4; 9 positions match TRBD1. TRBV23-1 is identified as an open reading frame with a role that is uncertain. This CDR3 has 19 amino acids. Trimming at V came to 3 bases and at J to 3 bases, leaving 14 bases not matched to a gene. CDR3 in DNA: TGCGCCAGCAGTCAGGACAGGGGACCCAAAGGGGTAGCTAATGAAAAACTGTTTTTT. Its translation is CASSQDRGPKGVANEKLFF.

V and J are TRBV15 and TRBJ1-1, with D unresolved. Trimming removed 1 base at V and 9 bases at J, with 12 bases between. The CDR3 extends over 13 amino acids. The V gene's germline CDR1 is LNHNV and CDR2 YYDKDF (reference sequence). CDR3 loop: CATSRAEPGKAFF. CDR3 in DNA: TGTGCCACCAGCAGAGCAGAACCCGGGAAAGCTTTCTTT.

The chain links TRBV15 to TRBJ1-4, with 9 bases that match TRBD1. This CDR3 comprises 16 residues. Per the germline V gene, CDR1 is LNHNV and CDR2 is YYDKDF (reference sequence). V dropped 3 bases and J dropped 1; count of bases not matched to a gene: 3. In nucleotides, the CDR3 is TGTGCCACCAGCAGGGAGACAGGGGGAACTAATGAAAAACTGTTTTTT. This sequence encodes CATSRETGGTNEKLFF.

The DNA of the CDR3 is TGTGCCAGCAGCACCGGGACAGGGAGTGAAAAACTGTTTTTT. Translating it yields CASSTGTGSEKLFF. The rearrangement joins TRBV9 to TRBJ1-4; TRBD1 matches 9 bases. CDR1 and CDR2 from the germline V gene are SGDLS and YYNGEE. The CDR3 runs to 14 residues. V shed 4 bases, J shed 7 bases, and the junction held 5 bases outside the gene matches.

The rearrangement links TRBV6-5 to TRBJ2-1; tentative D call: TRBD1 (6 bases). Trimming took 7 bases from V and 8 from J, leaving 15 bases between them. The CDR3 is made up of 13 amino acids. Germline lookup yields CDR1 MNHEY and CDR2 SVGAGI. Here the CDR3 DNA reads TGTGCCAGCACCCCGCCAGGGGTGGATGAGCAGTTCTTC. It specifies CASTPPGVDEQFF.

This sequence joins TRBV5-4 and TRBJ1-1; TRBD1 matches at 10 bases. The CDR3 sequence is 17 residues long. CDR1 SGHNT and CDR2 YYREEE come from the germline V gene (reference sequence). Losses at the gene ends were 5 bases for V and 4 bases for J; bases not matched to a gene: 14. CDR3 DNA: TGTGCCAGCAGATCCGGGACAGGGGCTCCCGGGGGCACTGAAGCTTTCTTT. Amino acids: CASRSGTGAPGGTEAFF.

This chain uses TRBV20-1 with TRBJ1-5; weak D call: TRBD1 (5 bases). The CDR3 has 15 amino acids. Germline CDR1 reads DFQATT; CDR2 reads SNEGSKA (reference sequence). V was pared by 3 bases and J by 3 bases, with 15 bases between. DNA of the CDR3: TGCAGTGCTAGTCAGGGATCTAACCTCAATCAGCCCCAGCATTTT. Translating gives CSASQGSNLNQPQHF.

Only a few counts were recorded for this clone. The chain recombines TRBV5-1 with TRBJ1-1; D gene ambiguous. The germline gives CDR1 SGHRS, CDR2 YFSETQ. CDR3 length equals 15 residues. V was trimmed by 4 bases and J by 0 bases, leaving 13 bases between them. The DNA of the CDR3 is TGCGCCAGCAGCCCCAGTGGCACCATGAACACTGAAGCTTTCTTT. Translation gives CASSPSGTMNTEAFF.

This chain links TRBV13 with TRBJ2-7, with 9 bases that match TRBD2. The CDR3 runs 15 residues. Germline CDR1 PRHDT, CDR2 FYEKMQ (reference sequence). J was trimmed by 7 bases and V by 7 bases; bases with no gene match: 14. The CDR3 here is CASTTTLAGGHEQYF. The CDR3 nucleotides read TGTGCCAGCACCACGACTCTTGCGGGGGGGCATGAGCAGTACTTC.

J is TRBJ1-4 and V is TRBV18; TRBD1 agrees at 10 bases. V shed 3 bases and J 9 bases; nucleotides not matched to a gene: 7. The germline V gene has CDR1 KGHSH and CDR2 LQKENI. The CDR3 has 15 amino acids. The CDR3 sequence: CASSPRDRGLQKLFF. In DNA form, the CDR3 reads TGTGCCAGCTCACCCCGGGACAGGGGTCTCCAAAAACTGTTTTTT.

The V gene is TRBV7-3, the J gene TRBJ2-4, with a possible D match to TRBD1 (6 bases). This CDR3 comprises 14 residues. V was pared by 0 bases and J by 6 bases, with 9 bases between. CDR1 and CDR2 from the germline V gene are SGHTA and FQGTGA. The CDR3 region has the DNA TGTGCCAGCAGCTTAACGTCAGGGGCAAACATTCAGTACTTC. Translation: CASSLTSGANIQYF. Complete variable domain (other parts from reference TRBV7-3 and TRBJ2-4): GAGVSQTPSNKVTEKGKYVELRCDPISGHTALYWYRQSLGQGPEFLIYFQGTGAADDSGLPNDRFFAVRPEGSVSTLKIQRTERGDSAVYLCASSLTSGANIQYFGAGTRLSVL.

The genes are TRBV4-2 and TRBJ2-3, with 8 bases matching TRBD2. This CDR3 comprises 15 residues. Looked up from germline, CDR1 is LGHNA and CDR2 is YNFKEQ. The trim removed 0 bases at V and 4 bases at J, leaving 3 bases unmatched. The CDR3: CASSQERGGADTQYF. In nucleotides, the CDR3 is TGTGCCAGCAGCCAAGAACGGGGGGGCGCAGATACGCAGTATTTT.

The chain carries TRBV11-3 and TRBJ1-1; tentatively, D is TRBD1 (5 bases). This CDR3 contains 14 residues. Per the germline V gene, CDR1 is SGHNT and CDR2 is YENEEA. V was shortened by 5 bases and J by 2 bases, with 12 bases between the two germline ends. CDR3: CASSGADGNTEAFF. DNA of the CDR3: TGTGCCAGCAGCGGGGCCGACGGTAACACTGAAGCTTTCTTT.

This clone was counted only a few times. The rearrangement uses TRBV3-1 (or the pseudogene TRBV3-2) and TRBJ2-1; 7 bases are shared with TRBD2. The V gene end was trimmed by 2 bases and the J gene end by 7 bases; junction bases not matched to a gene: 8. The CDR3 has 15 amino acids. Germline V gene data show CDR1 as LGHDT and CDR2 as YNNKEL (reference sequence). The CDR3 is CASSQFSGDRNEQFF. The CDR3 DNA follows: TGTGCCAGCAGCCAATTCAGCGGGGATAGGAATGAGCAGTTCTTC.

The CDR3 protein is CASSGGQGAIWETQYF. The CDR3 DNA sequence: TGTGCCAGCAGCGGGGGACAGGGGGCAATCTGGGAGACCCAGTACTTC. The chain employs TRBV9 and TRBJ2-5; TRBD1 matches at 12 bases. Germline CDR1 SGDLS, CDR2 YYNGEE. The CDR3 is 16 residues long. Losses at the gene ends were 3 bases for V and 5 bases for J; bases not matched to a gene: 8.

Points on this clone: Other DNA sequences within the sample encode an identical CDR3. The rearrangement joins TRBV10-2 to TRBJ1-2; 7 bases agree with TRBD1. The CDR3 has 12 amino acids. Losses at the gene ends were 6 bases for V and 4 bases for J; bases not matched to a gene: 2. In germline, CDR1 is WSHSY, CDR2 SAAADI. This CDR3 reads CASRGTVYGYTF. In DNA, the CDR3 is TGCGCCAGCAGAGGGACAGTCTATGGCTACACCTTC.